The TCR beta chain under discussion was sequenced for a study of CD8 T cells in ankylosing spondylitis. Study findings and constraints: Seven or eight highly homologous variants made up a TCR beta motif, and this motif appeared characteristic of ankylosing spondylitis blood.

A few counts support this clonotype. Its antigen remains unidentified. Each CDR3 protein gets one entry after TCRdb re-called the 5' RACE reads with MiXCR. Altogether around 430,000 distinct CDR3 sequences are present, approximately 17% being singletons, with the ten largest covering about 0.94%. The CDR3 length is 15 residues. The germline V gene has CDR1 KGHSH and CDR2 LQKENI. V dropped 0 bases and J dropped 3 bases, with 10 bases sitting between them. The chain recombines TRBV18 with TRBJ2-3; possible D gene TRBD1, 5 bases. Sequencing was performed on blood, either unsorted or a sorted T cell fraction (not recorded which). This receptor was obtained from a male donor with ankylosing spondylitis. In DNA, the CDR3 is TGTGCCAGCTCACCACCGCAGGGAAATACAGATACGCAGTATTTT. Translation gives CASSPPQGNTDTQYF.